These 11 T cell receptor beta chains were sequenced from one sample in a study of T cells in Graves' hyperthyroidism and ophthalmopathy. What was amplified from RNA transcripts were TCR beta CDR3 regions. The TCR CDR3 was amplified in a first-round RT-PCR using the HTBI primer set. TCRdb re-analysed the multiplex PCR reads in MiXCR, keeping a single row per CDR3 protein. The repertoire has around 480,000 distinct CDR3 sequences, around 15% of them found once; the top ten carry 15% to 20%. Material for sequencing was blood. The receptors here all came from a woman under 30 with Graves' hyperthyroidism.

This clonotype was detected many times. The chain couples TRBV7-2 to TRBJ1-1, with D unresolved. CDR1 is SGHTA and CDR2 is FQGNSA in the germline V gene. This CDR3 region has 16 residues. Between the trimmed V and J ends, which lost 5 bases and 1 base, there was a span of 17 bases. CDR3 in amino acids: CASSPGPLGSNTEAFF. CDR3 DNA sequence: TGTGCCAGCAGCCCTGGACCCCTCGGGTCGAACACTGAAGCTTTCTTT.

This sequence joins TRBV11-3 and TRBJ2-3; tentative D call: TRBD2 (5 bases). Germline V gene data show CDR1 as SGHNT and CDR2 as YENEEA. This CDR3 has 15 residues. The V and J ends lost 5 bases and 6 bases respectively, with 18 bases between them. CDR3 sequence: CASSTRTGREDTQYF. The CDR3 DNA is TGTGCCAGCAGCACCCGGACTGGAAGGGAGGATACGCAGTATTTT. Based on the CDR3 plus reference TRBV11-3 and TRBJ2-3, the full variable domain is EAGVVQSPRYKIIEKKQPVAFWCNPISGHNTLYWYLQNLGQGPELLIRYENEEAVDDSQLPKDRFSAERLKGVDSTLKIQPAELGDSAVYLCASSTRTGREDTQYFGPGTRLTVL.

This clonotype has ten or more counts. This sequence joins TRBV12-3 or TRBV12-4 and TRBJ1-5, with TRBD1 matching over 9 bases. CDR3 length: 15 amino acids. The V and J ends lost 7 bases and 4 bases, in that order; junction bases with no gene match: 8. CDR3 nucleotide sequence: TGTGCCAGCACCTTGGACAGGGGACTTAATCAGCCCCAGCATTTT. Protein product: CASTLDRGLNQPQHF.

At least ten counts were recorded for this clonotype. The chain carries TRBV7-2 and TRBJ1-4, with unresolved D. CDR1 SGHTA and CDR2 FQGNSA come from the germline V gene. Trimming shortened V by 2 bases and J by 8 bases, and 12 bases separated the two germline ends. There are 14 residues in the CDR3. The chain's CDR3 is CASSLSLVDEKLFF. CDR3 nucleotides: TGTGCCAGCAGCTTATCCCTAGTGGACGAAAAACTGTTTTTT.

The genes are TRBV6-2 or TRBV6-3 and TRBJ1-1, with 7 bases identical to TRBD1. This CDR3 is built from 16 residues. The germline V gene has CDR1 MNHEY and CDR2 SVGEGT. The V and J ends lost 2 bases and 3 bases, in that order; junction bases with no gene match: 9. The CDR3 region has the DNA TGTGCCAGCAGTTACGGGGGGACCAGGGGGGACACTGAAGCTTTCTTT. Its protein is CASSYGGTRGDTEAFF.

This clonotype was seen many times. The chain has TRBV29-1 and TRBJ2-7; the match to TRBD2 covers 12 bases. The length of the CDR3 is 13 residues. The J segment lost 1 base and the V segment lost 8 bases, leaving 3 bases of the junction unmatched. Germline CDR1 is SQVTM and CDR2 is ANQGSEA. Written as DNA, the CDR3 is TGCAGCTACACTAGCGGGAGGTCCTACGAGCAGTACTTC. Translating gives CSYTSGRSYEQYF.

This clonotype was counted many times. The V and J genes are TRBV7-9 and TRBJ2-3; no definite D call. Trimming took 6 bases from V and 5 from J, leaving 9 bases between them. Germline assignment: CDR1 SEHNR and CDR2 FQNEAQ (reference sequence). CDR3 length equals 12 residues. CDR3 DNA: TGTGCCAGCAGGGCGTACCGAGATACGCAGTATTTT. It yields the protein CASRAYRDTQYF.

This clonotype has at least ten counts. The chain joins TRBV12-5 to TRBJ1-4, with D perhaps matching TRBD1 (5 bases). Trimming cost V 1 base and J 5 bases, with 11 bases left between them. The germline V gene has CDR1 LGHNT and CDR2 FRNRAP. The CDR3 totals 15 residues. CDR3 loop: CASGLGGERNEKLFF. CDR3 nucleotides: TGTGCTAGTGGTTTGGGGGGGGAAAGGAATGAAAAACTGTTTTTT.

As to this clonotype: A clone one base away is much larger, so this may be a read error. The chain's CDR3 is CASSSGTNTEAFF. CDR3 DNA sequence: TGTGCCAGCTCATCGGGCACGAACACTGAAGCTTTCTTT. The J gene is TRBJ1-1, the V gene TRBV18; unclear D gene. V was cut by 5 bases and J by 1 base, with 8 bases left in between. The CDR3 extends over 13 amino acids. The V gene's germline CDR1 is KGHSH and CDR2 LQKENI.

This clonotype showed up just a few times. CDR3 sequence (DNA): TGTGCCAGCAGCTCGGGCGCGCGGGGGCCCCTCCACTTT. Translated, it gives CASSSGARGPLHF. The V gene is TRBV7-9, the J gene TRBJ1-6; a weak D match, TRBD1 (5 bases). Germline V gene sequence: CDR1 SEHNR, CDR2 FQNEAQ (reference sequence). The CDR3 totals 13 residues. V gave up 4 bases and J gave up 13 bases, with 14 bases separating them.

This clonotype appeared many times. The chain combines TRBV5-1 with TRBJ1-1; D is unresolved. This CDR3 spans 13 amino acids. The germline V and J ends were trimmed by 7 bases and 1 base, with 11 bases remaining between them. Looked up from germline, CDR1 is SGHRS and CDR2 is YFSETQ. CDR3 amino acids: CASALDGNTEAFF. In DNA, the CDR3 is TGCGCCAGCGCCCTGGATGGGAACACTGAAGCTTTCTTT.